This entry lists 18 T cell receptor beta chains sequenced from one sample in a study of blood T cell repertoires in COVID-19. Profiling relied on immunoSEQ multiplex PCR, and the TCRdb table lists in-frame clones only, not all of them. The data hold some 70,000 clones, with 65% to 85% observed a single time. The sample consisted of peripheral blood. These receptors all come from a man in his sixties with COVID-19, enrolled during active disease.

V usage is TRBV21-1 and J usage is TRBJ2-7; TRBD1 is taken as the D call from the table, unchecked against the DNA. TRBV21-1 is annotated as a pseudogene. This CDR3 spans 16 amino acids. The CDR3 DNA reads as TGTGCCAGCAGCTCGCCTCTGACAGGTTCTTCCTACGAGCAGTACTTC. Protein sequence: CASSSPLTGSSYEQYF.

This clone was recorded a few times. The chain carries TRBV4-1 and TRBJ2-7, with unresolved D. CDR3 size: 15 residues. Germline assignment: CDR1 MGHRA and CDR2 YSYEKL. Trimming left V 1 base short and J 3 bases short, with 13 bases between. This CDR3 is CASSQGPDTYYEQYF. In DNA form, the CDR3 reads TGCGCCAGCAGCCAAGGGCCAGACACTTACTACGAGCAGTACTTC.

The chain joins TRBV2 to TRBJ1-2, with D perhaps matching TRBD1 (5 bases). In germline, CDR1 is SNHLY, CDR2 FYNNEI. Trimming took off 3 bases at V and 8 bases at J, with 10 bases between the two ends. The CDR3 totals 12 residues. CDR3 coding DNA: TGTGCCAGCAGTGACGCAGGGAACGGCTACACCTTC. Residues: CASSDAGNGYTF.

This chain joins TRBV5-4 and TRBJ1-2; 9 bases align to TRBD1. Germline loops: CDR1 SGHNT, CDR2 YYREEE (reference sequence). The length of the CDR3 is 15 residues. Trimming cost V 4 bases and J 2 bases; bases outside gene matches: 6. The CDR3 loop reads CASSRGQGINYGYTF. The CDR3 coding sequence is TGTGCCAGCAGCCGGGGACAGGGAATCAACTATGGCTACACCTTC.

This chain connects TRBV7-9 to TRBJ2-7; tentative D call: TRBD2 (6 bases). V was clipped by 3 bases and J by 5 bases, with 8 bases between them. Germline V CDR1 and CDR2: SEHNR, FQNEAQ (reference sequence). This CDR3 has 12 amino acids. The CDR3 nucleotides are TGTGCCAGCAGCTTTTCGGGGGACGAGCAGTACTTC. It codes for CASSFSGDEQYF. The variable domain in full, completed from reference TRBV7-9 and TRBJ2-7, reads DTGVSQNPRHKITKRGQNVTFRCDPISEHNRLYWYRQTLGQGPEFLTYFQNEAQLEKSRLLSDRFSAERPKGSFSTLEIQRTEQGDSAMYLCASSFSGDEQYFGPGTRLTVT.

The genes are TRBV5-1 and TRBJ2-7; 15 bases fit TRBD2. The CDR3 contains 15 residues. J was trimmed by 6 bases and V by 4 bases; bases with no gene match: 5. Germline values: CDR1 SGHRS, CDR2 YFSETQ. The CDR3 loop reads CASSRSGLAGGEQYF. The CDR3 bases are TGCGCCAGCAGCAGGTCGGGACTAGCGGGAGGCGAGCAGTACTTC.

This clone was recorded only once. The gene calls are TRBV4-1 and TRBJ1-6; no reliable D call. Germline assignment: CDR1 MGHRA and CDR2 YSYEKL. Trimming took off 0 bases at V and 9 bases at J, with 12 bases between the two ends. The CDR3 has 15 amino acids. In DNA, the CDR3 is TGCGCCAGCAGCCAAGACTGGGTATCGGGTTCACCCCTCCACTTT. It codes for CASSQDWVSGSPLHF.

The rearrangement joins TRBV29-1 to TRBJ1-2; D not certain. Trimming removed 4 bases at V and 1 base at J, with 4 bases between. This CDR3 is built from 11 residues. CDR1 is SQVTM and CDR2 is ANQGSEA in the germline V gene. The CDR3 sequence: CSVAVNYGYTF. In DNA, the CDR3 is TGCAGCGTTGCAGTTAACTATGGCTACACCTTC.

This clone was detected a few times. V usage is TRBV5-6 and J usage is TRBJ1-1; D uncertain. Germline CDR1 is SGHDT and CDR2 is YYEEEE. Deletions cut 3 bases from V and 7 bases from J, with 16 bases between. This CDR3 is 14 amino acids long. CDR3 DNA: TGTGCCAGCAGCTCCCCCCGAGGGTTTGGTGAAGCTTTCTTT. Translated, it gives CASSSPRGFGEAFF.

The chain employs TRBV10-2 and TRBJ2-3; 11 nucleotides agree with TRBD2. Germline V gene sequence: CDR1 WSHSY, CDR2 SAAADI. The ends lost 2 bases at V and 5 bases at J; junction bases unmatched: 6. The CDR3 is made up of 16 amino acids. In DNA, the CDR3 is TGCGCCAGCAGTGAGAGTTTAGCGGGGGGGCTAGATACGCAGTATTTT. Translating gives CASSESLAGGLDTQYF.

The chain combines TRBV3-1 (or the pseudogene TRBV3-2) with TRBJ2-1, with D perhaps TRBD2 (5 bases). Germline V lookup: CDR1 LGHDT, CDR2 YNNKEL (reference sequence). V dropped 1 base and J dropped 1 base, with 17 bases sitting between them. There are 18 residues in the CDR3. The CDR3 loop is CASSQGRREMSSYNEQFF. The CDR3 DNA is TGTGCCAGCAGCCAAGGAAGACGGGAAATGTCGTCCTACAATGAGCAGTTCTTC.

The J gene is TRBJ1-4, the V gene TRBV7-9, with a tentative D call TRBD1 (6 bases). V gave up 5 bases and J gave up 10 bases, with 14 bases separating them. CDR1 SEHNR and CDR2 FQNEAQ come from the germline V gene (reference sequence). The CDR3 runs to 13 residues. The chain's CDR3 is CASSPEVQGKLFF. DNA of the CDR3: TGTGCCAGCAGCCCGGAGGTACAGGGAAAACTGTTTTTT.

The chain has TRBV5-6 and TRBJ2-5; perhaps TRBD2 as D (5 bases). Germline CDR1 is SGHDT and CDR2 is YYEEEE. This CDR3 has 13 amino acids. Trimming cost V 1 base and J 4 bases, with 8 bases left between them. CDR3 sequence (DNA): TGTGCCAGCAGCTTGTTCCGGGGAGAGACCCAGTACTTC. Encoded protein: CASSLFRGETQYF.

The chain has TRBV19 and TRBJ2-3, with 12 nucleotides matching TRBD2. Germline CDR1 reads LNHDA; CDR2 reads SQIVND (reference sequence). The CDR3 contains 15 residues. The J segment lost 3 bases and the V segment lost 5 bases, leaving 3 bases of the junction unmatched. CDR3 nucleotide sequence: TGTGCCAGTAGTCTAGCGGGGGGGCAAACAGATACGCAGTATTTT. It translates to CASSLAGGQTDTQYF. Complete variable domain (other parts from reference TRBV19 and TRBJ2-3): DGGITQSPKYLFRKEGQNVTLSCEQNLNHDAMYWYRQDPGQGLRLIYYSQIVNDFQKGDIAEGYSVSREKKESFPLTVTSAQKNPTAFYLCASSLAGGQTDTQYFGPGTRLTVL.

The chain uses TRBV9 and TRBJ2-2; 11 bases fit TRBD2. The trim removed 4 bases at V and 4 bases at J, leaving 12 bases unmatched. The length of the CDR3 is 18 residues. Germline-derived CDR1 and CDR2 are SGDLS and YYNGEE. Here the CDR3 reads CASSSYLGSGGGTGELFF. CDR3 DNA: TGTGCCAGCAGCTCTTACCTAGGTAGCGGGGGGGGCACCGGGGAGCTGTTTTTT.

This clone was found many times. The chain employs TRBV12-3 or TRBV12-4 and TRBJ1-6, with unresolved D. Trimming took 3 bases from V and 8 from J, leaving 5 bases between them. The CDR3 is 12 residues long. In DNA, the CDR3 is TGTGCCAGCAGTTTCCCGTATTCACCCCTCCACTTT. Translating it yields CASSFPYSPLHF.

This chain uses TRBV5-5 with TRBJ2-3; 8 nucleotides agree with TRBD2. The CDR3 spans 15 residues. J lost 4 bases, V lost 2 bases, and 6 bases had no gene match. Germline V gives CDR1 SGHKS, CDR2 YYEKEE (reference sequence). The CDR3 protein is CASSLFAGGADTQYF. DNA for the CDR3: TGTGCCAGCAGCTTATTTGCGGGAGGAGCAGATACGCAGTATTTT. The variable domain in full, with the rest retrieved from reference TRBV5-5 and TRBJ2-3, is DAGVTQSPTHLIKTRGQQVTLRCSPISGHKSVSWYQQVLGQGPQFIFQYYEKEERGRGNFPDRFSARQFPNYSSELNVNALLLGDSALYLCASSLFAGGADTQYFGPGTRLTVL.

The CDR3 DNA is TGTGCCACCAGTGATTTATCTAGCGGGGGGGCCGGCGAGACCCAGTACTTC. Its protein is CATSDLSSGGAGETQYF. The V and J genes are TRBV24-1 and TRBJ2-5; TRBD2 matches at 12 bases. The germline gives CDR1 KGHDR, CDR2 SFDVKD. The CDR3 has 17 amino acids. With V trimmed by 1 base and J by 5 bases, 7 bases remained unmatched.